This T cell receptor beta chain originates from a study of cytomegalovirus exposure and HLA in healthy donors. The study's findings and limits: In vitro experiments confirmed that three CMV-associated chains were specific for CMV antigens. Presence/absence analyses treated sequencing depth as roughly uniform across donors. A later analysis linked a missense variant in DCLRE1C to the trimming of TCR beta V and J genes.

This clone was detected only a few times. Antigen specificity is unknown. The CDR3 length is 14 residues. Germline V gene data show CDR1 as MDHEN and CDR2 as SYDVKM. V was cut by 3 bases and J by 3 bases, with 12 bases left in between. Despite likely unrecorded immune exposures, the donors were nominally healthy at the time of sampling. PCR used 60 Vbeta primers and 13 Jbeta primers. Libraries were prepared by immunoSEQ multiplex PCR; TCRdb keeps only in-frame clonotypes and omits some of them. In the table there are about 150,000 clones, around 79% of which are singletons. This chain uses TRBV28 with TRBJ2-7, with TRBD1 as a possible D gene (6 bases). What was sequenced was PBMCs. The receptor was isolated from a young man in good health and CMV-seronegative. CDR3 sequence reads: CASSLQGDNYEQYV. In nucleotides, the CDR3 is TGTGCCAGCAGTTTGCAAGGGGACAACTACGAGCAGTACGTC.